This section outlines one TCR beta chain sequence together with its context. The antigen this receptor binds is unknown. No qualities accompany the bases; no much larger clone lies one base away. From V the trimming removes 3 bases and from J it removes 1 base, while the gene matches leave 1 base of the junction unaccounted for. The CDR3 runs 14 residues from the cysteine to the phenylalanine. Of the read, only the CDR3 DNA is kept; its 42 bases are in frame from base 1. CDR1 is given as SEHNR and CDR2 as FQNEAQ, both from the germline V gene (reference sequence). Library preparation employed the immunoSEQ multiplex PCR assay. A mixture of 60 forward primers for TCR Vbeta segments and 13 reverse primers for TCR Jbeta segments was used in the multiplex PCR. The CDR3 region of rearranged TCR beta genes was amplified from genomic DNA by a multiplex PCR assay. The amplified TCR beta libraries were sequenced on the Illumina HiSeq System as 87-base-pair reads. The source study handled its data this way. Across the 500 to 750 repertoires, a later analysis counted around 80 million unique TCR beta chains, around 10 million of which were shared by at least two donors. A nearest-neighbor algorithm error-corrected the raw reads and collapsed the reads into unique sequences, merging closely related sequences to remove PCR and sequencing errors. Alignment of CDR3 sequences to IMGT reference sequences was used to assign V, D and J gene segments. Each retained sequence needed at least a six-nucleotide match to both a V gene segment and a J gene segment. Rearrangements were classified as productive when the CDR3 lacked stop codons and remained in frame with V and J, and all other rearrangements were classified as non-productive. CDR3 was defined according to IMGT convention as the region running from the second conserved V-encoded cysteine to the conserved J-encoded phenylalanine. The earlier analysis of about 590 of the donors excluded sequences that lacked an unambiguous match to a single V gene segment. An earlier analysis of over 450 of the donors classified V segments as functional when productive rearrangements were above 56.7% and as segregating when the standard deviation between donors was above 5%. A statistical classification framework was built for diagnosing cytomegalovirus status from the catalog of TCR beta chain sequences. V and J gene assignment, in a later analysis, came from comparing TCR nucleotide sequences with IMGT/GENE-DB human TR gene sequences. Using the TCRdist pipeline, a later analysis assigned CDR3 sequences along with most-parsimonious VDJ recombination scenarios. A later analysis defined each TCR beta chain by its CDR3 amino acid sequence plus V-gene family, and excluded reads lacking a unique V-gene family. A later analysis removed several hundred highly shared, low-generation-probability nucleotide sequences to deal with suspected cross-contamination and a sequencing artifact. In a later analysis, a clonal expansion index for each public chain was calculated from normalized within-repertoire ranks of inferred template counts. Generation probabilities in a later analysis came from a VDJ recombination model fitted to out-of-frame rearrangements, and those results were checked against IGoR. In a later analysis, TCR-TCR, TCR-HLA and TCR-CMV co-occurrence was scored with hypergeometric tests, and a repertoire-size bias correction was applied to TCR pairs. A later analysis estimated false discovery rates by permuting HLA or CMV assignments 20 times. In a later analysis, co-occurring TCRs were grouped with DBSCAN, and TCRdist sequence similarity was added when clustering was performed within HLA-allele-positive subsets. Repertoires with fewer than 30,000 or more than 120,000 public chains, plus five repertoires with anomalous nucleotide sharing, were excluded from co-occurrence clustering. TCRdb re-hosts the immuneACCESS table, in-frame sequences only. Its copies lack some clones; in the studies checked, an unresolved V gene accounts for under half of them, and the cause for the rest is not known. V, J and clone size reflect that table, while D and trimming were determined from the DNA. Across this sample there are tens of thousands of clones, with around 77% seen only once. Approximately 3.7% of the sample rests with the top ten.

In total, just over 650 healthy bone marrow donors made up the cohort. Cohort members were all nominally healthy when sampled, although unrecorded immune exposures were likely present. The donor tested CMV seronegative and was one of the 352 seronegative cohort members. A peripheral blood sample was provided by each donor, and peripheral blood mononuclear cells were used for TCR beta sequencing. Genomic DNA extraction from the blood cell samples was performed with the Qiagen DNeasy Blood Extraction Kit. The sample originates from a study of cytomegalovirus exposure and HLA in healthy donors (dated by TCRdb to the late 2010s). Describing the broader study: In an earlier analysis of under 600 of the donors, 276 Gb of sequence data and 95 million to 130 million unique TCR beta sequences from 180 million or so T cells were reported. An early release covering approximately 600 HLA-typed donors comprised approximately 290 gigabases of sequencing data and approximately 80 million unique TCR sequences. The genetic ancestry cluster associated with self-reported Caucasian donors included 81% of the roughly 360 genotyped donors. The study aimed to test whether signatures of past pathogen exposure could be identified by cataloging public T cell receptors. The study used immunosequencing to profile the T cell repertoires of under 700 subjects and linked those repertoires to cytomegalovirus serostatus. In addition to the first cohort of 650 to 750 subjects, a separate validation cohort of approximately 120 different subjects was used. To predict cytomegalovirus infection status, the study brought together high-throughput TCR immunosequencing, statistical association of individual TCRs with disease status, and machine learning. A later analysis re-examined previously published TCR beta repertoires from more than 600 donors and added high-resolution HLA genotyping to investigate patterns of TCR occurrence. In the later analysis, no new phenotypic data were used to find candidate immune exposures; instead, reliance was placed on TCR beta sequences and their occurrence across donors. In an earlier analysis of a few hundred of the donors, high-throughput TCR beta sequencing was used to judge whether each TCR beta V gene segment behaved as functional or pseudogenic. Donor age, sex, ethnicity and CMV serostatus were compiled alongside the repertoire data. A later genetic analysis took genome-wide SNP genotypes for about 55% of the roughly 670 donors and used that subset as a discovery cohort. All discovery cohort repertoires had been generated on a single sequencing platform. Both class I and class II loci were covered by HLA typing, at four-digit resolution. The number of typed donors differed by locus: roughly 629-640 for A, B, C, DRB1 and DQB1; approximately 520 for DQA1; about 600 for DPA1; and around 450 for DPB1. Four or five DR-DQ haplotypes were handled as single units for association and clustering because linkage in the cohort was strong. Among around 400 genotyped donors of the cohort, an average of approximately 240,000 unique TCR beta nucleotide sequences were sequenced per donor, around 18% of them non-productive.

Overall study outcomes, separate from this receptor: In vitro tests confirmed that a few of the cytomegalovirus-associated TCR beta chains recognize cytomegalovirus antigens. Compared with equally common non-associated chains, HLA-associated TCR beta chains in a later analysis were more clonally expanded and had lower generation probabilities. Because HLA typing was unavailable for some donors at each locus, only the typed subset was used in association tests. In this cohort, only TCR beta chains were sequenced, and detectable features were limited by the absence of alpha or paired-chain data. In an earlier analysis of approximately 600 of the donors, most TCR beta V segments were observed in productive rearrangements about 87% or about 30% of the time, broadly matching IMGT annotations. The classifier was reported to diagnose cytomegalovirus status with high specificity and sensitivity in both the original cohort and the validation cohort. In a later genetic analysis, fewer N-insertions in productive TCRs were reported among donors in an Asian-associated ancestry cluster than the roughly 710-donor mean. Several of the top co-occurrence clusters appeared to be linked to parvovirus B19, influenza, CMV and Epstein-Barr virus, according to a later analysis. The 87-base-pair reads could not distinguish some IMGT-functional V segments, including TRBV6-2 and TRBV6-3, so those segments were excluded. Roughly uniform sequencing depth across donors was assumed in presence/absence analyses, although this assumption may not hold. The sequencing pipeline was judged likely to have produced a cluster of highly shared sequence variants as a technical artifact. The authors suggested that the approach could potentially be extended to other disease states and immunological phenotypes. The study gave a list of some 150 TCR beta chains associated with cytomegalovirus. A later analysis found that most CMV-associated TCR beta chains appeared HLA-restricted, with HLA associations seemingly driven largely by CMV exposure. A further reported finding was that TCR beta sequences accurately predicted the HLA-A and HLA-B alleles for most subjects in the first cohort. Specific HLA alleles were associated with roughly 16,000 TCR beta sequences at a false discovery rate of 0.05 in a later analysis. When HLA alleles, especially DR and DQ, strongly co-occurred, TCR associations were difficult to assign to individual alleles. For the cohort, immune exposure information was limited to CMV serostatus. A later genetic analysis associated a missense DCLRE1C variant with V-gene and J-gene trimming of TCR beta chains, and an independent cohort replicated the association. Across donors, most TCR sequences were observed very rarely, whereas some public TCRs were present in many individuals. According to a later analysis, TCR association rates differed among HLA loci, with DRB1 alleles showing the most associated TCRs and HLA-C alleles showing the fewest. Linkage disequilibrium might explain the correlated functional status among segregating V segments, but an unknown experimental factor could not be excluded. Over 15 rarely observed V segments, including chromosome 9 orphons, were excluded from the earlier analysis of 550 to 700 of the donors because counts were too low.

This TCR was sampled from a man aged 25-45 years in good health and CMV-seronegative. The chain is made from TRBV7-9 and TRBJ1-1, with TRBD1 matching 8 junction bases. Sequencing was performed on PBMCs. CDR3 reads: CASSLGQANTEAFF. The DNA is as follows: TGTGCCAGCAGCTTGGGACAGGCGAACACTGAAGCTTTCTTT.